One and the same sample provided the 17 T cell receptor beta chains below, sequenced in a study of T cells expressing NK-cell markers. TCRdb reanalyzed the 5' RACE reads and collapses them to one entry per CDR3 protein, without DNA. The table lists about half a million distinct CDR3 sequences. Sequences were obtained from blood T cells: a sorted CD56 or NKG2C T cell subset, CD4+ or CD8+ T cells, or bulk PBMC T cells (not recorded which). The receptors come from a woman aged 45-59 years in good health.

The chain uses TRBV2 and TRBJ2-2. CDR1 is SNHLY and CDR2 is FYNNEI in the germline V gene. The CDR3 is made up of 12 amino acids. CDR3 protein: CASSEAWGELFF.

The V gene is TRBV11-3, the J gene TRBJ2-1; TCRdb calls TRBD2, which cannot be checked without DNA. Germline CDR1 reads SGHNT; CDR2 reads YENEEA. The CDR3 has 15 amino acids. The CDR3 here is CASSPPRASGNEQFF.

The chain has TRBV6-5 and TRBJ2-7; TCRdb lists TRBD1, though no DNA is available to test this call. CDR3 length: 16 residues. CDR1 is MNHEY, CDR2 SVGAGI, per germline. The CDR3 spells CASSYFPTLLTNEQYF.

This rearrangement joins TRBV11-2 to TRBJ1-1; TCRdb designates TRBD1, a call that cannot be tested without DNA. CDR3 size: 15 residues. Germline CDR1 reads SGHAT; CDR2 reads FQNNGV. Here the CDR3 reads CASSLSLTRGTEAFF.

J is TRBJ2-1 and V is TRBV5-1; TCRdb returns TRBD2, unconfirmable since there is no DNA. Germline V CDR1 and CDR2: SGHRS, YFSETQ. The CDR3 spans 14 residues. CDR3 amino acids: CASSLDQNGSEQFF.

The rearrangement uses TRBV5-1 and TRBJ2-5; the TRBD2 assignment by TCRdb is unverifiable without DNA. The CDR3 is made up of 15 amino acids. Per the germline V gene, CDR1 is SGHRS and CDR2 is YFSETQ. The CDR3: CASSPEGHPGETQYF.

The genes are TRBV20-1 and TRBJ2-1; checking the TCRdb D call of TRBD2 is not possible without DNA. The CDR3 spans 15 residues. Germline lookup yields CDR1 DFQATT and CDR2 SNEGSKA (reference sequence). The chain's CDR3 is CSARIASGRRDEQFF.

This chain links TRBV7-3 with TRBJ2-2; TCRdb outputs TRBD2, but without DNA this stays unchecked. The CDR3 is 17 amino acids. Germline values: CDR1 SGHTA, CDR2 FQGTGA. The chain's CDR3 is CASSLMALAGGTGELFF.

This chain's CDR3 is CASSFTGTEETQYF. The rearrangement links TRBV5-6 to TRBJ2-5; TCRdb lists TRBD1, though no DNA is available to test this call. CDR3 length: 14 residues. The germline V gene has CDR1 SGHDT and CDR2 YYEEEE.

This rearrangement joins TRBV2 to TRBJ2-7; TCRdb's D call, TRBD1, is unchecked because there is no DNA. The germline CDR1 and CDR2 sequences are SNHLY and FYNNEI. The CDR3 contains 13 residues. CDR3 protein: CASKRGRDYEQYF. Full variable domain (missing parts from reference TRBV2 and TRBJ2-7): EPEVTQTPSHQVTQMGQEVILRCVPISNHLYFYWYRQILGQKVEFLVSFYNNEISEKSEIFDDQFSVERPDGSNFTLKIRSTKLEDSAMYFCASKRGRDYEQYFGPGTRLTVT.

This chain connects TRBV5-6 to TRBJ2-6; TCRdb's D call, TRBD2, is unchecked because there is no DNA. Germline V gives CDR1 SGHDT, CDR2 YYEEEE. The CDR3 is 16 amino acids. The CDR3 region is CASSLRGRVGANVLTF.

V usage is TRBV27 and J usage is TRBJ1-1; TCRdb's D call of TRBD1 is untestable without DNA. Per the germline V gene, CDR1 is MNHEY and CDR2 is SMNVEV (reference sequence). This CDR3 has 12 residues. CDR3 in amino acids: CASSTPTGPAFF.

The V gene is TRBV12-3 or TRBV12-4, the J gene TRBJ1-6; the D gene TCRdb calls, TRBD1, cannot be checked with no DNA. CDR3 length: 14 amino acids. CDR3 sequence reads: CAILQGPHNSPLHF.

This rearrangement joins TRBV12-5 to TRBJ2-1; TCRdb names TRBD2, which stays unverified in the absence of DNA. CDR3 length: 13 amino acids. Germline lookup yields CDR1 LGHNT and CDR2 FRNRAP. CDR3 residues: CASGLKRYNEQFF.

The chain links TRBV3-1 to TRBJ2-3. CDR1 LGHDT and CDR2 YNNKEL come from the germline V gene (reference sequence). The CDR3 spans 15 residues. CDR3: CASSQELARTDTQYF.

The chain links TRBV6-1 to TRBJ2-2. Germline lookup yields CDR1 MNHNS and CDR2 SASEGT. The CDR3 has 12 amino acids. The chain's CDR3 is CASNHHTGELFF.

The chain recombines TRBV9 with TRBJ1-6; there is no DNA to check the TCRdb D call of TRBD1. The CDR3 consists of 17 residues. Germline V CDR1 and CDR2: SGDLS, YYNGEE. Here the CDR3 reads CASSVRGRGRDNSPLHF.